This T cell receptor beta chain was obtained from a study of regulatory and conventional T cells in RAG deficiency. The protocol was immunoSEQ multiplex PCR, while the TCRdb copy is restricted to in-frame clones and leaves out a portion. The sample has fewer than 35,000 clones; just under 90% are singletons. Of note for this clone: The antigen is unknown.

General study results and limits: Compared with controls, unique Treg TCR beta sequences dropped roughly 96-fold in Omenn syndrome and CID/AS.

Germline CDR1 is SGDLS and CDR2 is YYNGEE. V dropped 3 bases and J dropped 3 bases, with 12 bases sitting between them. This CDR3 spans 14 amino acids. This same sample was also part of a study on regulatory T cells. From that second work: Amplification used 52 TRBV primers and 13 TRBJ primers.

The chain recombines TRBV9 with TRBJ1-2; D possibly corresponds to TRBD1 (6 bases). This clonotype was obtained from a human donor in good health. Sequenced sample: CD8+ T cells sorted from blood. The CDR3 bases are TGTGCCAGCAGCGGAACAGGGAATTACTATGGCTACACCTTC. This codes for CASSGTGNYYGYTF. The complete variable domain, with remaining parts taken from reference TRBV9 and TRBJ1-2, reads DSGVTQTPKHLITATGQRVTLRCSPRSGDLSVYWYQQSLDQGLQFLIQYYNGEERAKGNILERFSAQQFPDLHSELNLSSLELGDSALYFCASSGTGNYYGYTFGSGTRLTVV.